This T cell receptor (beta chain) was observed in a study of cytomegalovirus exposure and HLA in healthy donors. Study overall: A subsequent analysis reported that the 120 validation repertoires were produced on the same platform that had also been used for the 600 to 800 first-cohort repertoires. Whole-study findings and limits: The finding came from a later analysis; first-cohort TCR clusters tended to co-occur in the 120 or so validation repertoires. It was reportedly the case that the classifier diagnosed cytomegalovirus status with high specificity and sensitivity.

Trimming at V came to 4 bases and at J to 5 bases, leaving 3 bases not matched to a gene. CDR3 length equals 14 residues. Germline loops: CDR1 SGHRS, CDR2 YFSETQ. As for this clone: Its specificity is unknown.

Clones were sequenced by immunoSEQ multiplex PCR, and TCRdb holds only the in-frame ones, with some missing. The sample has hundreds of thousands of clones; approximately 90% are singletons. The sequenced sample was PBMCs. This receptor was identified in a woman between 18 and 29 years old in good health and CMV-seronegative. The rearrangement joins TRBV5-1 to TRBJ2-1; TRBD1 matches at 10 bases. DNA for the CDR3: TGCGCCAGCAGCCAGACAGGGGGCAACAATGAGCAGTTCTTC. Translating it yields CASSQTGGNNEQFF. The full variable domain, in which reference TRBV5-1 and TRBJ2-1 provide the parts outside the CDR3, is KAGVTQTPRYLIKTRGQQVTLSCSPISGHRSVSWYQQTPGQGLQFLFEYFSETQRNKGNFPGRFSGRQFSNSRSEMNVSTLELGDSALYLCASSQTGGNNEQFFGPGTRLTVL.